The rows below give T cell receptor beta chains drawn from one sample of a study of T cell repertoires in cytomegalovirus infection. TCRdb processed the reads anew with MiXCR; each CDR3 protein has one entry. This sample yields about 200,000 distinct CDR3 sequences, of which roughly 9.8% are seen a single time; roughly 5.1% belongs to the top ten. The specimen sequenced was PBMCs. The receptors were gathered from a human donor in good health (CMV status not recorded). Some clones in this sample may be carry-over from other donors' samples. CDR3s leave out the opening cysteine and the closing phenylalanine or tryptophan. The order of the fields is V gene, D gene, J gene, CDR3 length, CDR3 protein. D genes are given only for firm matches.

>TRBV20-1|-|TRBJ1-5|10
SVDRGNQPQH
>TRBV7-2|-|TRBJ2-2|9
ASSHGGELF
>TRBV7-9|-|TRBJ1-1|14
ASSLKGAGRHTEAF
>TRBV7-2|TRBD2|TRBJ2-7|13
ASSLRGGANYEQY
>TRBV19|-|TRBJ1-6|11
ASSIVRNSPLH
>TRBV5-4|-|TRBJ2-3|14
ASSLGPETSTDTQY
>TRBV3-1|TRBD2|TRBJ2-1|16
ASSPRGRQREGRYEQF
>TRBV7-2|-|TRBJ2-5|11
ASSLDSKETQY
>TRBV7-2|-|TRBJ2-5|12
ASSNRTRLETQY
>TRBV10-3|TRBD2|TRBJ2-7|10
AISESGRVLY
>TRBV30|-|TRBJ2-7|12
AWAGLQGIYEQY
>TRBV12-3/TRBV12-4|TRBD1|TRBJ2-7|11
ASSFGTGYEQY
>TRBV4-1|-|TRBJ2-7|11
ASSQQVAYEQY
>TRBV6-2/TRBV6-3|-|TRBJ2-1|10
ASSHPPHEQF
>TRBV28|TRBD1|TRBJ1-1|14
ASSLGQGAMNTEAF
>TRBV7-9|-|TRBJ2-7|13
ASSLVAALSYEQY
>TRBV5-1|TRBD1|TRBJ2-5|13
ASSVGQGKGETQY
>TRBV30|-|TRBJ1-2|10
AWWKGNYGYT
>TRBV7-2|-|TRBJ2-1|11
ASSFIGNNEQF
>TRBV11-2|TRBD2|TRBJ2-3|12
ASSPRLAGDTQY
>TRBV12-3/TRBV12-4|TRBD1|TRBJ2-2|14
ASSLGGTGNTGELF
>TRBV12-3/TRBV12-4|TRBD2|TRBJ2-3|15
ASSLLTSGGATDTQY
>TRBV6-2/TRBV6-3|-|TRBJ1-1|13
ASSITLPVRTEAF
>TRBV7-2|TRBD1|TRBJ1-1|13
ASSPGPTGDTEAF
>TRBV18|TRBD2|TRBJ2-1|13
ASSPWIAGEREQF
>TRBV12-3/TRBV12-4|TRBD1|TRBJ2-1|10
ASSGQGSGQF
>TRBV12-3/TRBV12-4|TRBD2|TRBJ2-1|14
ASSSLAGSSYNEQF
>TRBV28|-|TRBJ1-2|15
ASSFSQQGQANYGYT
>TRBV7-2|-|TRBJ1-5|12
ASSLNPGFQPQH
>TRBV12-3/TRBV12-4|-|TRBJ1-1|11
ASTPRSNTEAF
>TRBV6-2/TRBV6-3|TRBD2|TRBJ2-7|13
ASSPSRTSGSEQY
>TRBV20-1|-|TRBJ2-7|9
SAPDSYEQY
>TRBV7-2|-|TRBJ2-5|12
ASSFNGNQETQY
>TRBV12-3/TRBV12-4|TRBD1|TRBJ2-6|16
ASSLGQGFLTGANVLT
>TRBV6-2/TRBV6-3|-|TRBJ1-1|13
ASSYSIQGNTEAF
>TRBV14|TRBD2|TRBJ2-5|14
ASSQVRASGQETQY
>TRBV28|-|TRBJ1-2|11
ASSLSWTSGYT
>TRBV28|TRBD2|TRBJ2-3|16
ASSLSGSLAGPTDTQY
>TRBV19|-|TRBJ1-1|16
VTREKSTVAGLNTEAF
>TRBV4-3|-|TRBJ2-1|13
ASSQGETEYNEQF
>TRBV6-1|-|TRBJ2-6|16
ASTPRGGVLLGANVLT
>TRBV7-8|-|TRBJ1-1|13
ASSRAGVGNTEAF
>TRBV7-9|-|TRBJ1-5|12
ASSPQDSNQPQH
>TRBV6-2/TRBV6-3|-|TRBJ2-7|11
ASSGGITYEQY
>TRBV7-2|-|TRBJ1-1|14
ASSLDSWQHHTEAF
>TRBV6-2/TRBV6-3|TRBD2|TRBJ2-1|16
ASSPTSGRVGSYNEQF
>TRBV2|-|TRBJ2-5|11
ASSAGSGETQY
>TRBV10-2|-|TRBJ1-2|11
ASSESFGAGYT